The rows below give T cell receptor beta chains drawn from one sample of a study of OX40 agonist ivuxolimab in advanced cancers. Repertoires were generated with immunoSEQ multiplex PCR, while TCRdb's copy carries only in-frame clones and drops some. The sample contains tens of thousands of clones, around nine tenths of which appear only once. This material consisted of CD4+ or CD8+ T cells sorted from blood, taken in a trial of the OX40 agonist ivuxolimab. These receptors originate from an adult with an advanced solid tumor such as melanoma, head and neck, liver or kidney cancer. The CDR3 runs from the conserved cysteine through the conserved F or W. D genes are given only for firm matches. The size of a clone is reported for some rows only, either as once, few or many, or as a class for expanded clones.

abundance,v_gene,d_gene,j_gene,CDR3nt,CDR3aa
medium-sized,TRBV7-6,-,TRBJ2-7,TGTGCCAGCAGCTCTAGAGGCGTCTACGAGCAGTACTTC,CASSSRGVYEQYF
once,TRBV5-8,TRBD1,TRBJ2-7,TGTGCCAGCAGCTCGGCCCCGGGACAGGTGGGCTACGAGCAGTACTTC,CASSSAPGQVGYEQYF
-,TRBV5-4,-,TRBJ2-3,TGTGCCAGCAGCTTGGCACGTAATACGCAGTATTTT,CASSLARNTQYF
-,TRBV5-6,TRBD1,TRBJ2-7,TGTGCCAGCAGCTCCCGGACAGGGATTTACGAGCAGTACTTC,CASSSRTGIYEQYF
once,TRBV4-3,TRBD1,TRBJ2-7,TGCGCCAGCACCCCGGCACCGACAGGGGGGACCTACGAGCAGTACTTC,CASTPAPTGGTYEQYF
few,TRBV7-2,TRBD1,TRBJ2-7,TGTGCCAGCAGCTTAGTACAGGGGGCCCACGAGCAGTACTTC,CASSLVQGAHEQYF
-,TRBV6-5,-,TRBJ1-2,TGTGCCAGCAGTGCACCTACCGCGGATGGCTACACCTTC,CASSAPTADGYTF
-,TRBV7-2,-,TRBJ2-3,TGTGCCAGCAGCTTAAGTAGCGCAACAGATACGCAGTATTTT,CASSLSSATDTQYF
-,TRBV6-6,TRBD1,TRBJ1-3,TGTGCCATTGGGACAGAGGTCCTCTCTGGAAACACCATATATTTT,CAIGTEVLSGNTIYF
-,TRBV5-1,TRBD2,TRBJ2-1,TGCGCCAGCAGCTTGGTTGGGACTAGCACATACAATGAGCAGTTCTTC,CASSLVGTSTYNEQFF
-,TRBV7-8,-,TRBJ2-5,TGTGCCAGCAGATTGGGACGGTTGAGGGAGACCCAGTACTTC,CASRLGRLRETQYF
once,TRBV19,-,TRBJ2-3,TGTGCCAGCTCACAGGGATGGGATACGCAGTATTTT,CASSQGWDTQYF
-,TRBV5-5,-,TRBJ2-7,TGTGCCAGCAGTCCCGAGGGTCCCTACGAGCAGTACTTC,CASSPEGPYEQYF
-,TRBV5-6,TRBD1,TRBJ2-2,TGTGCCAGCAGCTCCCGACAGGGATCGGGCACCGGGGAGCTGTTTTTT,CASSSRQGSGTGELFF
-,TRBV5-1,-,TRBJ2-3,TGCGCCAGCAGCTCCGGCCGCGGCGCCACAGATACGCAGTATTTT,CASSSGRGATDTQYF
-,TRBV5-1,TRBD1,TRBJ2-2,TGCGCCAGCAGCACCGGGGACAGGGGGCATCAGGAGCTGTTTTTT,CASSTGDRGHQELFF
-,TRBV15,-,TRBJ2-7,TGTGCCACCAGCAGAGCTGGGGGGACCTCCTACGAGCAGTACTTC,CATSRAGGTSYEQYF
-,TRBV10-3,-,TRBJ1-2,TGTGCCATCAGTGAGTCCCAGGTTGGGGGCTATGGCTACACCTTC,CAISESQVGGYGYTF
-,TRBV5-5,-,TRBJ2-7,TGTGCCAGCAGCTTGGCCGCGCAGGGGACCTACGAGCAGTACTTC,CASSLAAQGTYEQYF
-,TRBV27,TRBD1,TRBJ2-7,TGTGCCAGCAGTTCCCGACAGGGCCCTTTCCTCGGGGAGCAGTACTTC,CASSSRQGPFLGEQYF
-,TRBV5-1,TRBD1,TRBJ2-5,TGCGCCAGCAGCCTGGGACAGGGGGTGCAGGAGACCCAGTACTTC,CASSLGQGVQETQYF
-,TRBV9,TRBD1,TRBJ2-7,TGTGCCAGCAGCTGGGGGACAGGGGGTTCCTACGAGCAGTACTTC,CASSWGTGGSYEQYF
-,TRBV5-1,TRBD1,TRBJ2-7,TGCGCCAGCAGCCTCCGGACAGGGGGCTATCAACCCTACGAGCAGTACTTC,CASSLRTGGYQPYEQYF
-,TRBV21-1,-,TRBJ1-5,TGTGCCAGTGCGTCAGGGGATAGCAATCAGCCCCAGCATTTT,CASASGDSNQPQHF
-,TRBV7-2,TRBD2,TRBJ2-3,TGTGCCAGCAGCCCCAGCGGGGGGACTTATCCCGGTACGCAGTATTTT,CASSPSGGTYPGTQYF
-,TRBV7-8,-,TRBJ2-7,TGTGCCAGCAGCCCCTCTGGGGTAATGTTCCCCTACGAGCAGTACTTC,CASSPSGVMFPYEQYF
-,TRBV10-2,-,TRBJ2-7,TGCGCCAGCAGTGGTGGGACCGGGACACAAACCTACGAGCAGTACTTC,CASSGGTGTQTYEQYF
once,TRBV11-3,-,TRBJ1-1,TGTGCCAGCAGCTTAGGTCCTGCGCGCAACACTGAAGCTTTCTTT,CASSLGPARNTEAFF
once,TRBV7-3,-,TRBJ2-3,TGTGCCAGCAGCTCGGGGGTAGTCACAGATACGCAGTATTTT,CASSSGVVTDTQYF
-,TRBV25-1,-,TRBJ2-7,TGTGCCAGCAGTGGGGGGTACCCGTACGAGCAGTACTTC,CASSGGYPYEQYF
few,TRBV7-6,-,TRBJ2-5,TGTGCCAGCAGCTCCAGCGGCTGGGGAGAGACCCAGTACTTC,CASSSSGWGETQYF
-,TRBV19,TRBD2,TRBJ2-3,TGTGCCAGTAGTATGTCTCTAGCGGGCAATACGCAGTATTTT,CASSMSLAGNTQYF
-,TRBV9,TRBD2,TRBJ2-3,TGTGCCAGCAGCGAGGGCCTTTCTAGCGGGGGGGAGGATACGCAGTATTTT,CASSEGLSSGGEDTQYF
-,TRBV5-1,-,TRBJ2-2,TGCGCCAGCAGCTCGGACTGGGCCGGGGAGCTGTTTTTT,CASSSDWAGELFF
few,TRBV7-9,TRBD1,TRBJ2-7,TGTGCCAGCATACAGGGGACCGGCGAGCAGTACTTC,CASIQGTGEQYF
-,TRBV14,-,TRBJ1-3,TGTGCCAGCAGCCATCCCGGAATCGGAAACACCATATATTTT,CASSHPGIGNTIYF
-,TRBV11-1,TRBD2,TRBJ2-1,TGTGCCAGCAGCTTAGGGACTAGCGACTACAATGAGCAGTTCTTC,CASSLGTSDYNEQFF
-,TRBV5-4,-,TRBJ1-2,TGTGCCAGCAGCTTGCGGTCTCTTAGGAACTATGGCTACACCTTC,CASSLRSLRNYGYTF
-,TRBV5-1,-,TRBJ1-5,TGCGCCAGCAGCTTGGGCAGGGGAGACAATCAGCCCCAGCATTTT,CASSLGRGDNQPQHF
-,TRBV2,-,TRBJ1-5,TGTGCCAGCAGTGTGGGACAATCGTTAGGGCCCCAGCATTTT,CASSVGQSLGPQHF
-,TRBV9,TRBD2,TRBJ2-3,TGTGCCAGCAGCGTAGGTAGCGGGGGTAGCACAGATACGCAGTATTTT,CASSVGSGGSTDTQYF
-,TRBV7-6,TRBD2,TRBJ2-5,TGTGCCAGCAGCTTACGGGGGACTAGCTTCTATGAGACCCAGTACTTC,CASSLRGTSFYETQYF
-,TRBV12-5,-,TRBJ2-5,TGTGCTAGTGGTTTGCCATCAACGGGGGCAGAGACCCAGTACTTC,CASGLPSTGAETQYF
-,TRBV6-1,TRBD1,TRBJ2-6,TGTGCCAGCAGTCAGACAGGGACTGGGGCCAACGTCCTGACTTTC,CASSQTGTGANVLTF
-,TRBV5-8,-,TRBJ2-1,TGTGCCAGCAGCGCCCGGGCGGGACTCCCCCACAATGAGCAGTTCTTC,CASSARAGLPHNEQFF
-,TRBV5-1,-,TRBJ2-3,TGCGCCAGCAGCTTAGCGAATCTCAGGACAGATACGCAGTATTTT,CASSLANLRTDTQYF
-,TRBV6-5,-,TRBJ2-1,TGTGCCAGCAGTTACGTGGCCCCCGGGGCATACAATGAGCAGTTCTTC,CASSYVAPGAYNEQFF
-,TRBV10-3,TRBD1,TRBJ2-2,TGTGCCATCGCGGGGACAGGGGAGAGGGGGGAGCTGTTTTTT,CAIAGTGERGELFF
-,TRBV7-2,TRBD2,TRBJ2-1,TGTGCCAGCAGCTTACCGGGACTAGCGGGGAGTAATGAGCAGTTCTTC,CASSLPGLAGSNEQFF
once,TRBV29-1,TRBD1,TRBJ1-5,TGCAGCGTTGATAGGGGACAGCCGGGCAATCAGCCCCAGCATTTT,CSVDRGQPGNQPQHF
few,TRBV11-2,-,TRBJ2-7,TGTGCCAGCAGCTGGGACATGGGCTCCTACGAGCAGTACTTC,CASSWDMGSYEQYF
-,TRBV11-2,-,TRBJ2-2,TGTGCCAGCAGGTGGAGGGCCGCGGACACCGGGGAGCTGTTTTTT,CASRWRAADTGELFF
-,TRBV7-9,TRBD1,TRBJ2-7,TGTGCCAGCAGCCCAGGGGACAGGGGAAGCGACGAGCAGTACTTC,CASSPGDRGSDEQYF
-,TRBV2,-,TRBJ1-5,TGTGCCAGCGCCCCGGAGTGGAATCAGCCCCAGCATTTT,CASAPEWNQPQHF
-,TRBV18,-,TRBJ2-5,TGTGCCAGCTCACCACAGGGAGGAGAGACCCAGTACTTC,CASSPQGGETQYF